The clone carrying this T cell receptor (beta chain) was observed a few times. Its antigen is still unknown. The entry originates in a study of early stage breast cancer tumors. Study-wide context: Invasive lobular carcinomas made up about 30% of the 12 ER+/PR+/HER2- tumors.

The repertoire was sequenced with immunoSEQ multiplex PCR; TCRdb's copy has only in-frame clones and lacks some. This table holds over 25,000 clones, 80% found once. Study-level results: Tumors had about 2.6-fold higher T cell density than normal breast. Functional markers like CD4, CD8 and FOXP3 were missed in bulk sequencing.

This TCR was recovered from a person in their sixties or seventies with breast cancer. Sequencing was carried out using blood.

In DNA form, the CDR3 reads TGTGCCAGCAGTCCTGCCCCCGGGGCTAACTATGGCTACACCTTC. Protein product: CASSPAPGANYGYTF. The chain links TRBV6-1 to TRBJ1-2, with no clear D. Germline CDR1 is MNHNS and CDR2 is SASEGT. V dropped 5 bases and J dropped 0 bases, with 13 bases sitting between them. The length of the CDR3 is 15 residues.